This entry lists 9 T cell receptor beta chains sequenced from one sample in a study of blood T cell repertoires in COVID-19. Profiled with immunoSEQ multiplex PCR; TCRdb holds only in-frame clones, not every one. The table has roughly 330,000 clones, roughly 88% seen once. The source material was peripheral blood. The receptor source for this set is a woman in her forties or fifties with acute or convalescent COVID-19.

V gene TRBV7-2 combines with J gene TRBJ1-4; 7 nucleotides agree with TRBD1. Germline loops: CDR1 SGHTA, CDR2 FQGNSA. This CDR3 has 18 amino acids. Unmatched junction bases numbered 12, after V lost 5 bases and J lost 0 bases. CDR3 in amino acids: CASSPQTGRTATNEKLFF. The CDR3 DNA is TGTGCCAGCAGCCCGCAGACAGGGAGGACAGCAACTAATGAAAAACTGTTTTTT.

This rearrangement joins TRBV5-4 to TRBJ2-7, with D possibly TRBD1 on 6 matching bases. The germline V gene has CDR1 SGHNT and CDR2 YYREEE (reference sequence). The CDR3 is made up of 14 amino acids. V lost 0 bases and J lost 0, with 7 bases in between. CDR3 nucleotides: TGTGCCAGCAGCTTGGGGGACATCTCCTACGAGCAGTACTTC. Protein sequence: CASSLGDISYEQYF.

V usage is TRBV24-1 and J usage is TRBJ2-5; D remains ambiguous. This CDR3 region has 12 residues. Germline CDR1 is KGHDR and CDR2 is SFDVKD. V lost 1 base and J lost 5, with 4 bases in between. CDR3 protein: CATSDFPETQYF. CDR3 DNA: TGTGCCACCAGTGATTTTCCGGAGACCCAGTACTTC.

This clone is labeled medium-sized. The chain joins TRBV27 to TRBJ2-1; D perhaps matches TRBD1 (6 bases). Germline values: CDR1 MNHEY, CDR2 SMNVEV (reference sequence). This CDR3 is 15 amino acids long. Trimming stripped 5 bases from V and 2 bases from J, with 13 bases between. Here the CDR3 DNA reads TGTGCCAGCAGTCCGACGACAGGACCCTACAATGAGCAGTTCTTC. Protein product: CASSPTTGPYNEQFF.

The CDR3 reads CASSPRRQGSYEQYF. The CDR3 nucleotides are TGTGCCAGCAGCCCCCGTCGACAGGGCTCCTACGAGCAGTACTTC. This sequence joins TRBV9 and TRBJ2-7; TRBD1 matches at 7 bases. Germline-derived CDR1 and CDR2 are SGDLS and YYNGEE. Trimming at V came to 4 bases and at J to 0 bases, leaving 7 bases not matched to a gene. This CDR3 region has 15 residues.

The chain combines TRBV30 with TRBJ2-7; D may be TRBD2 (5 bases). Germline V gene data show CDR1 as GTSNPN and CDR2 as SVGIG (reference sequence). V was shortened by 4 bases and J by 2 bases, with 15 bases between the two germline ends. The CDR3 loop spans 14 amino acids. The DNA for the CDR3 is TGTGCCTGGAAGCCGCTAGCTGGGGCCTACGAGCAGTACTTC. This encodes CAWKPLAGAYEQYF.

The chain is built from TRBV29-1 and TRBJ1-5, with 9 bases aligning to TRBD1. The CDR3 is 14 residues long. Per the germline V gene, CDR1 is SQVTM and CDR2 is ANQGSEA. Trimming removed 6 bases from V and 2 bases from J; junction bases left unmatched: 5. Here the CDR3 reads CSVAQGAGNQPQHF. In nucleotides, the CDR3 is TGCAGCGTGGCACAGGGGGCCGGCAATCAGCCCCAGCATTTT.

The chain uses TRBV6-1 and TRBJ2-7; 9 nucleotides line up with TRBD2. Germline CDR1 MNHNS, CDR2 SASEGT. The length of the CDR3 is 16 residues. J lost 1 base, V lost 3 bases, and 7 bases had no gene match. This CDR3 reads CASSDPGGLASYEQYF. CDR3 DNA sequence: TGTGCCAGCAGTGATCCCGGGGGACTAGCTTCCTACGAGCAGTACTTC.

Worth noting for this clone: Other DNA sequences of this sample code for an identical CDR3. V usage is TRBV7-9 and J usage is TRBJ1-2; 9 nucleotides agree with TRBD1. CDR1 and CDR2 from the germline V gene are SEHNR and FQNEAQ (reference sequence). The CDR3 runs 13 residues. With 1 base clipped from V and 8 bases from J, the junction kept 2 bases outside the gene matches. CDR3 nucleotides: TGTGCCAGCAGCTTAGGGACAGGGGTCGGCTACACCTTC. It yields the protein CASSLGTGVGYTF.